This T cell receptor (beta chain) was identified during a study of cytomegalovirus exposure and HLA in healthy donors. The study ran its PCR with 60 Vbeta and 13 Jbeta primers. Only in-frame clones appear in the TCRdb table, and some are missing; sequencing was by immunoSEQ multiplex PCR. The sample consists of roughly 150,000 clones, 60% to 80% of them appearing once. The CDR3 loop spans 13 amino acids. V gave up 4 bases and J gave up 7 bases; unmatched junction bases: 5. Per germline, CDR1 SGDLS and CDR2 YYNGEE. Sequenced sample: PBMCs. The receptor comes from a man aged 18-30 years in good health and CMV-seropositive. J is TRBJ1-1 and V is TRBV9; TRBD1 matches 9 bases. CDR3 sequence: CASSPRTGVEAFF. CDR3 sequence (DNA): TGTGCCAGCAGCCCACGGACAGGGGTTGAAGCTTTCTTT.